This section outlines one T cell receptor beta chain sequence together with its context. This entry is derived from a study of siplizumab effects on memory and regulatory T cells. The data were produced by immunoSEQ multiplex PCR, yet TCRdb's version contains in-frame clones alone and is incomplete. The sample has over 80,000 clones; about 87% are singletons. The ends were cut back, 5 bases at V and 0 bases at J, with 14 bases in the middle. The germline V gene has CDR1 SGHTS and CDR2 YDEGEE. This CDR3 spans 15 amino acids. Sequenced input: Tregs sorted from blood. This chain uses TRBV5-8 with TRBJ2-5; TRBD1 might be the D (6 bases). This clonotype was obtained from a human donor in good health. The CDR3 bases are TGTGCCAGCAGGCAGATACGGGACAACCAAGAGACCCAGTACTTC. Its translation: CASRQIRDNQETQYF.